The 29 T cell receptor beta chains presented below share a single source sample, sequenced in a study of beta chain features in type 1 diabetes. Study outcomes and limitations: In every one of the four CD4+ subsets, TCRB CDR3s were moderately but significantly shorter in Type 1 diabetes patients.

For these TCRs, the target antigens are not known. What was sequenced were expressed TCRB transcripts, since all of the isolated RNA had been reverse transcribed. Produced via immunoSEQ multiplex PCR; TCRdb's table is partial and in-frame only. The table has about 240,000 clones, around 13% seen once. Source material: naive CD4+ T cells from blood. The receptors were gathered from a young man with type 1 diabetes.

The chain combines TRBV5-1 with TRBJ2-3, with 8 bases aligning to TRBD1. V was pared by 5 bases and J by 1 base, with 6 bases of the junction left unmatched. CDR3 length: 15 residues. Germline-derived CDR1 and CDR2 are SGHRS and YFSETQ. The CDR3 nucleotides are TGCGCCAGCAGTACCGGGACAGGACGCACAGATACGCAGTATTTT. It codes for CASSTGTGRTDTQYF.

This clone appeared a few times. This rearrangement joins TRBV7-2 to TRBJ2-7; D may be TRBD2 (5 bases). This CDR3 contains 14 residues. Germline V gives CDR1 SGHTA, CDR2 FQGNSA. Trimming took off 5 bases at V and 1 base at J, with 12 bases between the two ends. CDR3 nucleotides: TGTGCCAGCAGCCCCGGCCAGCGGTCCTACGAGCAGTACTTC. Protein product: CASSPGQRSYEQYF.

The chain is built from TRBV5-1 and TRBJ2-1; D gene ambiguous. Germline-derived CDR1 and CDR2 are SGHRS and YFSETQ. Trimming removed 0 bases at V and 0 bases at J, with 7 bases between. CDR3 size: 15 residues. The CDR3 bases are TGCGCCAGCAGCTTGGACCCTAGCTCCTACAATGAGCAGTTCTTC. Encoded protein: CASSLDPSSYNEQFF.

This clone was counted only a few times. This CDR3 reads CASTLAGPTGETQYF. The CDR3 DNA reads as TGTGCCAGCACTTTGGCAGGGCCAACGGGAGAGACCCAGTACTTC. V and J are TRBV28 and TRBJ2-5; a weak D match, TRBD1 (5 bases). Germline CDR1 reads MDHEN; CDR2 reads SYDVKM. This CDR3 region has 15 residues. V lost 7 bases and J lost 4, with 19 bases in between.

This clone was picked up a small number of times. The rearrangement uses TRBV28 and TRBJ2-5; 9 bases match TRBD2. V was pared by 8 bases and J by 4 bases, with 8 bases of the junction left unmatched. Germline V gene data show CDR1 as MDHEN and CDR2 as SYDVKM. The length of the CDR3 is 14 residues. The CDR3, as DNA: TGTGCCAGCGAGGCGGGAGGGTTAGGAGAGACCCAGTACTTC. It codes for CASEAGGLGETQYF.

This clone was seen more than once but under ten times. The genes are TRBV27 and TRBJ1-1, with 7 bases matching TRBD1. From germline, CDR1 is MNHEY and CDR2 SMNVEV (reference sequence). This CDR3 comprises 14 residues. V lost 3 bases, J lost 1 base, and 2 bases stayed unmatched. The CDR3 DNA follows: TGTGCCAGCAGTTTGGGACAGAAGAACACTGAAGCTTTCTTT. Translation gives CASSLGQKNTEAFF.

The chain carries TRBV19 and TRBJ2-7; 8 positions match TRBD1. This CDR3 contains 13 residues. Trimming at V came to 9 bases and at J to 3 bases, leaving 7 bases not matched to a gene. Germline CDR1 LNHDA, CDR2 SQIVND (reference sequence). DNA of the CDR3: TGTGCCAGCTCCCGCGGACAGGGCTACGAGCAGTACTTC. Translating it yields CASSRGQGYEQYF.

This clone was recorded a few times. The V call is TRBV7-2, the J call TRBJ2-3; D is possibly TRBD2 (5 bases). The CDR3 has 15 residues. The germline gives CDR1 SGHTA, CDR2 FQGNSA. Trimming left V 8 bases short and J 3 bases short, with 18 bases between. This CDR3 reads CASGWQEGLTDTQYF. For the CDR3, the DNA is TGTGCCAGCGGCTGGCAAGAGGGTTTAACAGATACGCAGTATTTT.

This clone was counted a few times. The chain couples TRBV4-2 to TRBJ2-3, with TRBD2 matching 9 bases. V was clipped by 1 base and J by 3 bases; unmatched bases: 5. This CDR3 has 16 amino acids. Germline V gives CDR1 LGHNA, CDR2 YNFKEQ. This CDR3 is CASSQASGGRTDTQYF. Here the CDR3 DNA reads TGTGCCAGCAGCCAAGCCAGCGGGGGGAGAACAGATACGCAGTATTTT.

This clone was picked up a small number of times. The chain recombines TRBV4-1 with TRBJ2-2, with D possibly TRBD2 on 5 matching bases. This CDR3 is 15 amino acids long. Trimming pared 2 bases from V and 1 base from J, leaving 8 bases between. The germline gives CDR1 MGHRA, CDR2 YSYEKL. In DNA, the CDR3 is TGCGCCAGCAGCCAACCTGGAGGGAACACCGGGGAGCTGTTTTTT. Its protein is CASSQPGGNTGELFF.

The rearrangement joins TRBV7-9 to TRBJ2-6; D call uncertain. The V gene's germline CDR1 is SEHNR and CDR2 FQNEAQ (reference sequence). V lost 5 bases, J lost 2 bases, and 13 bases lay in between. The CDR3 totals 16 residues. Here the CDR3 DNA reads TGTGCCAGCAGCGCTAAGAAGAGTGCTGGGGCCAACGTCCTGACTTTC. Amino acids: CASSAKKSAGANVLTF.

The chain is built from TRBV27 and TRBJ1-6; TRBD1 might be the D (6 bases). Trimming removed 11 bases from V and 5 bases from J, with 16 bases in between. The CDR3 spans 14 residues. From germline, CDR1 is MNHEY and CDR2 SMNVEV (reference sequence). This CDR3 reads CAPRRDTNNSPLHF. CDR3 bases: TGTGCCCCCCGCCGGGACACCAATAATTCACCCCTCCACTTT.

J is TRBJ2-2 and V is TRBV7-9, with D possibly TRBD1 on 6 matching bases. CDR1 and CDR2 from the germline V gene are SEHNR and FQNEAQ (reference sequence). There are 14 residues in the CDR3. With 5 bases removed from V and 5 bases from J, the gap between germline ends came to 12 bases. Here the CDR3 DNA reads TGTGCCAGCAGCCTCATAAGGGGGACCGGGGAGCTGTTTTTT. It translates to CASSLIRGTGELFF.

This clone showed up just a few times. This chain uses TRBV5-6 with TRBJ1-2; D is unclear. Germline V gene data show CDR1 as SGHDT and CDR2 as YYEEEE. V was cut by 1 base and J by 3 bases, with 10 bases left in between. The CDR3 sequence is 14 residues long. The CDR3 protein is CASSLIDQDYGYTF. The DNA for the CDR3 is TGTGCCAGCAGCTTGATAGACCAGGACTATGGCTACACCTTC.

The rearrangement joins TRBV15 to TRBJ1-5; 8 positions match TRBD1. The CDR3 contains 15 residues. The germline gives CDR1 LNHNV, CDR2 YYDKDF (reference sequence). V dropped 5 bases and J dropped 6; count of bases not matched to a gene: 9. The CDR3 region has the DNA TGTGCCACCAGCCTCGGACAGGGAACGGGTCAGCCCCAGCATTTT. Encoded protein: CATSLGQGTGQPQHF.

The sample holds a few counts of this clone. The genes are TRBV30 and TRBJ2-1; 7 nucleotides match TRBD1. From germline, CDR1 is GTSNPN and CDR2 SVGIG (reference sequence). The CDR3 length is 17 residues. V was pared by 4 bases and J by 2 bases, with 14 bases of the junction left unmatched. CDR3 residues: CAWKGTAPGIAYNEQFF. DNA of the CDR3: TGTGCCTGGAAAGGGACAGCACCCGGGATTGCCTACAATGAGCAGTTCTTC.

This chain uses TRBV27 with TRBJ1-1; 7 bases fit TRBD1. The CDR3 contains 14 residues. Per the germline V gene, CDR1 is MNHEY and CDR2 is SMNVEV (reference sequence). V shed 2 bases and J 3 bases; nucleotides not matched to a gene: 3. The CDR3 is CASSLRQGYTEAFF. The CDR3 DNA follows: TGTGCCAGCAGTTTACGACAGGGCTACACTGAAGCTTTCTTT.

Only a few counts were recorded for this clone. The chain couples TRBV18 to TRBJ1-1, with D maybe TRBD1 (6 bases). Germline CDR1 is KGHSH and CDR2 is LQKENI. V lost 4 bases and J 0 bases, leaving 9 bases between the germline ends. The CDR3 sequence is 14 residues long. In DNA, the CDR3 is TGTGCCAGCTCACTGGGACACATGAACACTGAAGCTTTCTTT. As protein: CASSLGHMNTEAFF. The whole variable domain, remainder taken from reference TRBV18 and TRBJ1-1, is NAGVMQNPRHLVRRRGQEARLRCSPMKGHSHVYWYRQLPEEGLKFMVYLQKENIIDESGMPKERFSAEFPKEGPSILRIQQVVRGDSAAYFCASSLGHMNTEAFFGQGTRLTVV.

The chain employs TRBV30 and TRBJ2-2, with D uncertain. Trimming stripped 0 bases from V and 1 base from J, with 6 bases between. Per germline, CDR1 GTSNPN and CDR2 SVGIG (reference sequence). This CDR3 has 14 residues. CDR3 amino acids: CAWSVRGNTGELFF. The CDR3 DNA sequence: TGTGCCTGGAGTGTACGAGGGAACACCGGGGAGCTGTTTTTT.

This clone turned up a few times. The chain recombines TRBV15 with TRBJ1-1, with D possibly being TRBD1 (5 bases). Germline V gene lookup returns CDR1 LNHNV and CDR2 YYDKDF (reference sequence). Trimming removed 0 bases from V and 0 bases from J, with 11 bases in between. CDR3 length equals 16 residues. This chain's CDR3 is CATSRDLAGLNTEAFF. DNA for the CDR3: TGTGCCACCAGCAGAGATCTCGCAGGGCTGAACACTGAAGCTTTCTTT.

The sample holds a few counts of this clone. The chain links TRBV30 to TRBJ1-1; 12 positions agree with TRBD1. In germline, CDR1 is GTSNPN, CDR2 SVGIG (reference sequence). J lost 10 bases, V lost 5 bases, and 5 bases had no gene match. The CDR3 runs 12 residues. In DNA form, the CDR3 reads TGTGCCTGGGGGACAGGGGGCATGGGAGCTTTCTTT. It translates to CAWGTGGMGAFF.

A few counts support this clone. The chain joins TRBV14 to TRBJ2-3; 8 positions match TRBD2. The trim removed 5 bases at V and 5 bases at J, leaving 6 bases unmatched. Germline values: CDR1 SGHDN, CDR2 FVKESK. This CDR3 contains 14 residues. The CDR3 region is CASSFGGAGDTQYF. For the CDR3, the DNA is TGTGCCAGCAGCTTCGGGGGGGCCGGAGATACGCAGTATTTT. The variable domain in full, with the rest retrieved from reference TRBV14 and TRBJ2-3, is EAGVTQFPSHSVIEKGQTVTLRCDPISGHDNLYWYRRVMGKEIKFLLHFVKESKQDESGMPNNRFLAERTGGTYSTLKVQPAELEDSGVYFCASSFGGAGDTQYFGPGTRLTVL.

The rearrangement links TRBV6-1 to TRBJ1-2; the D is unclear. The CDR3 contains 17 residues. Between the trimmed V and J ends, which lost 0 bases and 8 bases, there was a span of 22 bases. Germline loops: CDR1 MNHNS, CDR2 SASEGT. The CDR3 DNA follows: TGTGCCAGCAGTGAAGCTGCAGCTGACTCCTCTCGAGGAGGCTACACCTTC. Encoded protein: CASSEAAADSSRGGYTF.

The rearrangement uses TRBV5-1 and TRBJ1-1; tentatively, D is TRBD1 (5 bases). CDR1 SGHRS and CDR2 YFSETQ come from the germline V gene. V lost 0 bases and J lost 1, with 7 bases in between. This CDR3 comprises 14 residues. The CDR3 DNA follows: TGCGCCAGCAGCTTGGACGGGGGGAACACTGAAGCTTTCTTT. This sequence encodes CASSLDGGNTEAFF.

Only a few counts were recorded for this clone. The J gene is TRBJ1-1, the V gene TRBV29-1; tentative D call: TRBD1 (5 bases). V gave up 8 bases and J gave up 1 base, with 14 bases separating them. CDR1 SQVTM and CDR2 ANQGSEA come from the germline V gene. The CDR3 is made up of 13 amino acids. DNA for the CDR3: TGCAGCATACTCAGGGCACCGAACACTGAAGCTTTCTTT. It translates to CSILRAPNTEAFF.

This clone has just a few counts. CDR3 sequence (DNA): TGTGCCAGTAGTATAGGGGCCTCGACGGCAGATACGCAGTATTTT. Protein product: CASSIGASTADTQYF. The rearrangement joins TRBV19 to TRBJ2-3, with D hard to call. Trimming cost V 1 base and J 4 bases, with 12 bases left between them. This CDR3 spans 15 amino acids. In germline, CDR1 is LNHDA, CDR2 SQIVND (reference sequence).

The chain combines TRBV30 with TRBJ1-2; D possibly corresponds to TRBD1 (6 bases). This CDR3 contains 13 residues. CDR1 and CDR2 from the germline V gene are GTSNPN and SVGIG (reference sequence). The V and J ends lost 5 bases and 7 bases respectively, with 17 bases between them. Written as DNA, the CDR3 is TGTGCCTGGCACGGGACACTCAGGGGTGGCTACACCTTC. This translates into CAWHGTLRGGYTF.

As concerns this clone: Other DNA sequences in the same sample also yield this CDR3. V and J are TRBV5-4 and TRBJ1-2, with D maybe TRBD1 (5 bases). V was pared by 1 base and J by 5 bases, with 6 bases between. Germline V gene lookup returns CDR1 SGHNT and CDR2 YYREEE (reference sequence). CDR3 length: 12 residues. The CDR3 protein is CASSLTGYGYTF. The CDR3 coding sequence is TGTGCCAGCAGCTTGACAGGTTATGGCTACACCTTC.

The V and J genes are TRBV29-1 and TRBJ2-3, with 10 bases fitting TRBD2. The CDR3 totals 14 residues. V trimming: 6 bases; J trimming: 3 bases; junction bases outside the gene matches: 6. Germline CDR1 and CDR2: SQVTM and ANQGSEA. The CDR3 loop is CSVELAGMTDTQYF. The CDR3 DNA is TGCAGCGTCGAACTAGCGGGAATGACAGATACGCAGTATTTT.